This T cell receptor (beta chain) was observed in a study of blood T cell repertoires in COVID-19. The authors' processing: By means of reference gene primer amplification, nucleated cell counts were estimated. The data were produced by immunoSEQ multiplex PCR, yet TCRdb's version contains in-frame clones alone and is incomplete. The DNA gave D and trimming, while V, J and clone size come from that table. The sample has about 170,000 clones; more than 85% are singletons. The germline CDR1 and CDR2 sequences are DFQATT and SNEGSKA (reference sequence). This CDR3 spans 16 amino acids. V was cut by 3 bases and J by 7 bases, with 24 bases left in between.

The sequence was collected from a man between 60 and 75 years old with COVID-19, enrolled during active disease. The chain couples TRBV20-1 to TRBJ1-2, with TRBD1 as a possible D gene (6 bases). Sequenced input: peripheral blood. The CDR3 DNA is TGCAGTGCTAGTATAAGTATCGGCGGGGGCACGGGTGGCTACACCTTC. This gives the protein CSASISIGGGTGGYTF.